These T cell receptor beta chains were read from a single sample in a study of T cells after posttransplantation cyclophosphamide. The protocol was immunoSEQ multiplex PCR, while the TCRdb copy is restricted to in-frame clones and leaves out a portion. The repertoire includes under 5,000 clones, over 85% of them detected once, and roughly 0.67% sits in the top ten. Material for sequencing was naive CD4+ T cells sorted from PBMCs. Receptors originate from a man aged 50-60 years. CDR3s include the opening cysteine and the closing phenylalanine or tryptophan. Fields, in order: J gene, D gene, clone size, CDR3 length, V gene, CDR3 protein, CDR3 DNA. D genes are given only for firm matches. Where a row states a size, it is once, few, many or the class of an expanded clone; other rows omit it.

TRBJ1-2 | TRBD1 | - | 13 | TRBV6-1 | CASSSDRGYGYTF | TGTGCCAGCAGTTCCGACAGGGGCTATGGCTACACCTTC
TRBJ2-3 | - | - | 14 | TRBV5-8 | CASSRLRAVDTQYF | TGTGCCAGTAGCAGGCTGCGGGCCGTGGATACGCAGTATTTT
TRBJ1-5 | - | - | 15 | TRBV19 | CASSIEAGSGQPQHF | TGTGCCAGTAGTATAGAGGCAGGGTCCGGACAGCCCCAGCATTTT
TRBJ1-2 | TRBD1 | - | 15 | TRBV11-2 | CASSLAHDRGYGYTF | TGTGCCAGCAGCTTAGCCCACGACAGGGGCTATGGCTACACCTTC
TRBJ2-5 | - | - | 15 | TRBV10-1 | CASSSSSGPSGTQYF | TGCGCCAGCAGTTCGAGCAGCGGGCCGTCGGGGACCCAGTACTTC
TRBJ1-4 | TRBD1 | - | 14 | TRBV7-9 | CASSSNRGYEKLFF | TGTGCCAGCAGCTCGAACAGGGGCTATGAAAAACTGTTTTTT
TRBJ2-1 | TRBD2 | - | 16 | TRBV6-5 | CASSYLGLAGDYEQFF | TGTGCCAGCAGTTACCTGGGACTAGCGGGAGACTATGAGCAGTTCTTC
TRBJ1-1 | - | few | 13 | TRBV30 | CAWDDRMNTEAFF | TGTGCCTGGGACGACAGAATGAACACTGAAGCTTTCTTT
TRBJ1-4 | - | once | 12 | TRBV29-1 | CSVGREGEKLFF | TGCAGCGTTGGCAGGGAAGGGGAAAAACTGTTTTTT
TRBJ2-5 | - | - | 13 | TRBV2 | CATSLRREETQYF | TGTGCCACCTCCTTGAGGCGGGAAGAGACCCAGTACTTC
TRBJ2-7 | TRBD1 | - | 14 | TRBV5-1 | CASSPTGLSYEQYF | TGCGCCAGCAGCCCGACAGGGCTCTCCTACGAGCAGTACTTC
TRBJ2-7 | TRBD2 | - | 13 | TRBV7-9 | CASRSTSGYEQYF | TGTGCCAGCAGATCAACTAGCGGCTACGAGCAGTACTTC
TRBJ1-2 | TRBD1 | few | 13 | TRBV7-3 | CASSSAGGNGYTF | TGTGCCAGCAGCTCAGCAGGGGGTAATGGCTACACCTTC
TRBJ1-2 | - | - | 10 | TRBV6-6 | CASFAQIYTF | TGTGCCAGCTTCGCACAGATCTACACCTTC
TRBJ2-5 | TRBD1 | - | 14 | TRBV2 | CASKQTGGQETQYF | TGTGCCAGCAAACAAACAGGGGGCCAAGAGACCCAGTACTTC
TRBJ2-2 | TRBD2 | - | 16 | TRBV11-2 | CASSLFRLAGTGELFF | TGTGCCAGCAGCTTATTTCGGCTAGCGGGGACCGGGGAGCTGTTTTTT
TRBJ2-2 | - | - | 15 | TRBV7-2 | CASSPLITGTGELFF | TGTGCCAGCAGCCCCTTAATCACAGGGACCGGGGAGCTGTTTTTT
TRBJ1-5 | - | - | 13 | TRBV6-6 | CASSEGSNQPQHF | TGTGCCAGCAGTGAGGGAAGCAATCAGCCCCAGCATTTT
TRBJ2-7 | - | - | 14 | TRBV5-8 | CASSLRQGVYEQYF | TGTGCCAGCAGCTTGAGGCAGGGTGTCTACGAGCAGTACTTC
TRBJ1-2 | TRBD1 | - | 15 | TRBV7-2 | CASSLGDREGVSYTF | TGTGCCAGCAGCTTAGGGGACAGGGAGGGAGTAAGCTACACCTTC
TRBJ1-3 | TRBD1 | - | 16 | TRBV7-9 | CASSLARTGRENTIYF | TGTGCCAGCAGCTTAGCCAGGACAGGCAGAGAAAACACCATATATTTT
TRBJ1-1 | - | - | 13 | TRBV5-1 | CASSLELRTEAFF | TGCGCCAGCAGCTTGGAGTTGCGCACTGAAGCTTTCTTT
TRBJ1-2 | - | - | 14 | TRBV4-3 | CASSQELFFYGYTF | TGCGCCAGCAGCCAAGAGTTATTTTTCTATGGCTACACCTTC
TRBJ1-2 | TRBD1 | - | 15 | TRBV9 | CASSVGRGLGYGYTF | TGTGCCAGCAGCGTAGGCAGGGGGCTAGGCTATGGCTACACCTTC
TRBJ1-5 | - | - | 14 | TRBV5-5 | CASSLVGGNQPQHF | TGTGCCAGCAGCTTGGTGGGGGGTAATCAGCCCCAGCATTTT
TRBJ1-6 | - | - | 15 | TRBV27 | CASSTLAGYNSPLHF | TGTGCCAGCAGTACCTTGGCGGGTTATAATTCCCCCCTCCACTTT
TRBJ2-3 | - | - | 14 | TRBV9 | CASSVVPVTDTQYF | TGTGCCAGCAGCGTAGTCCCGGTTACAGATACGCAGTATTTT
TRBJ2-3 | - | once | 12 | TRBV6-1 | CASRQGTDTQYF | TGTGCCAGTCGCCAGGGGACAGATACGCAGTATTTT
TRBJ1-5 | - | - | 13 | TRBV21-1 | CASSKVLYQPQHF | TGTGCCAGCAGCAAAGTCCTCTATCAGCCCCAGCATTTT
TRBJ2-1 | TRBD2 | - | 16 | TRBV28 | CASSTVMGTTNNEQFF | TGTGCCAGCAGTACCGTTATGGGGACTACGAACAATGAGCAGTTCTTC
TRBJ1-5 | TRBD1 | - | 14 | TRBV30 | CAWNRGDFNQPQHF | TGTGCCTGGAACAGGGGGGATTTTAATCAGCCCCAGCATTTT
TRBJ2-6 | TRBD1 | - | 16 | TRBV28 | CASRDRGSVRANVLTF | TGTGCCAGCAGGGACAGGGGGAGTGTTAGGGCCAACGTCCTGACTTTC
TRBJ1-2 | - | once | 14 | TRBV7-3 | CASSLTKAANGYTF | TGTGCCAGCAGCTTAACTAAGGCGGCTAATGGCTACACCTTC
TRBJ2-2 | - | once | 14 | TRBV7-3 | CASKRGGQGGELFF | TGTGCCAGTAAACGCGGGGGCCAGGGCGGGGAGCTGTTTTTT
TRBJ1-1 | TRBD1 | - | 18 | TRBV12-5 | CASAGATGTDTSNAEAFF | TGTGCTAGTGCTGGGGCCACCGGGACAGATACTTCGAACGCTGAAGCTTTCTTT
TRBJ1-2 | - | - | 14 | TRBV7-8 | CASSPRRGNYGYTF | TGTGCCAGCAGCCCCCGTAGGGGTAACTATGGCTACACCTTC
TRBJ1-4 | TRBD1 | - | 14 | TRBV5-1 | CASSLGQGGEKLFF | TGCGCCAGCAGCTTGGGACAGGGAGGTGAAAAACTGTTTTTT
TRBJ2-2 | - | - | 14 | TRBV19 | CASRKTSNTGELFF | TGTGCCAGTAGGAAGACTAGTAACACCGGGGAGCTGTTTTTT
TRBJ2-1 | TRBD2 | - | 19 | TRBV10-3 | CAISGGTSGSIRSYNEQFF | TGTGCCATCAGTGGTGGGACTAGCGGGAGTATTAGATCCTACAATGAGCAGTTCTTC
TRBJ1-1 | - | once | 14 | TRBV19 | CASSSTGQRTLAFF | TGTGCCAGTAGTTCAACGGGACAACGAACTCTAGCTTTCTTT
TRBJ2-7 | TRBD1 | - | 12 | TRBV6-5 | CASGQALYEQYF | TGTGCCAGCGGACAGGCTCTCTACGAGCAGTACTTC
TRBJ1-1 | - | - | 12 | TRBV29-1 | CSVALSFTEAFF | TGCAGCGTTGCCCTTTCTTTCACTGAAGCTTTCTTT